This T cell receptor (beta chain) was sequenced during a study of blood T cell repertoires in COVID-19. Study overall: Samples representing acute and convalescent COVID-19 were sourced from the United States, Italy and Spain. PBMCs, B-cell-depleted T cells, or T cells provided the cDNA or gDNA that made up the material.

The CDR3 covers 15 residues. The trim removed 4 bases at V and 1 base at J, leaving 6 bases unmatched. CDR1 and CDR2 (germline): SGHRS, YFSETQ. Authors' processing steps: Amplification from reference gene primers served as the basis for estimated nucleated cell counts. Sequencing used immunoSEQ multiplex PCR; TCRdb keeps in-frame clones, though not all of them. V and J calls and clone size are those listed in that table; D and trimming were worked out from the DNA. The sample records about 220,000 clones, 82% being singletons. The TCR comes from a woman older than 75 with acute or convalescent COVID-19. The rearrangement links TRBV5-1 to TRBJ1-1; 8 bases are shared with TRBD1. The source material was peripheral blood. This chain's CDR3 is CASSPGQARNTEAFF. DNA of the CDR3: TGCGCCAGCAGCCCGGGACAGGCGAGGAACACTGAAGCTTTCTTT.